This is a list of T cell receptor beta chains from one sample in a study of beta chain features in type 1 diabetes. TCRdb's table, derived via immunoSEQ multiplex PCR, lists solely in-frame clones and lacks some. In the table there are 300,000 to 400,000 clones, around a tenth of which are singletons. Sequencing was carried out using central memory CD4+ T cells from blood. The receptors were gathered from a man aged 25-45 years with type 1 diabetes. Each CDR3 is given with its conserved first and last residue. D genes are given only for firm matches. Expanded clones get a size class; other rows say once, few or many, or leave the size out.

v_gene,d_gene,j_gene,abundance,CDR3nt,CDR3aa
TRBV7-3,TRBD1,TRBJ1-3,-,TGTGCCAGCAGCCTCACAGGGGGCTCTGGAAACACCATATATTTT,CASSLTGGSGNTIYF
TRBV5-4,-,TRBJ1-2,few,TGTGCCAGCAGCTGGACCTTTGAGGGAAGCTATGGCTACACCTTC,CASSWTFEGSYGYTF
TRBV7-7,-,TRBJ2-5,few,TGTGCCAGCAGCTTAACAGTTAGGGCCCAAGAGACCCAGTACTTC,CASSLTVRAQETQYF
TRBV7-2,TRBD2,TRBJ2-1,few,TGTGCCAGCAGCCCACCTCCCGGGAGCGGGAGGCCTAATGAGCAGTTCTTC,CASSPPPGSGRPNEQFF
TRBV28,-,TRBJ1-2,few,TGTGCCAGCAGTTTATTGGATGTTCAGTCAACCTATGGCTACACCTTC,CASSLLDVQSTYGYTF
TRBV28,TRBD2,TRBJ2-4,-,TGTGCCAGCAACATGGGGGGGGCCAAAAACATTCAGTACTTC,CASNMGGAKNIQYF
TRBV14,-,TRBJ1-2,-,TGTGCCAGCAGCCAGGGGGCGGACTATGGCTACACCTTC,CASSQGADYGYTF
TRBV30,TRBD1,TRBJ2-7,few,TGTGCCTGGAGTCCTCCCGGGACAGTACTCTACGAGCAGTACTTC,CAWSPPGTVLYEQYF
TRBV27,-,TRBJ1-1,-,TGTGCCAGCAGTCCCCTGGGGGGGGATACAGTCTTAGCAGCTTTCTTT,CASSPLGGDTVLAAFF
TRBV7-2,-,TRBJ2-7,few,TGTGCCAGCAGCTTCGGGTCAGGGGCCTACGAGCAGTACTTC,CASSFGSGAYEQYF
TRBV2,-,TRBJ2-7,few,TGTGCCAGTACCTATGCAGGGAACGAGCAGTACTTC,CASTYAGNEQYF
TRBV28,-,TRBJ1-3,-,TGTGCCAGCGGGTCCCAGGGCTCTGGAAACACCATATATTTT,CASGSQGSGNTIYF
TRBV19,TRBD1,TRBJ1-1,-,TGTGCCAGTAGTTTATGGACAGGGTTCTTCGGGAACACTGAAGCTTTCTTT,CASSLWTGFFGNTEAFF
TRBV29-1,TRBD1,TRBJ1-1,few,TGCAGCGGAGGGAAACAGGGGATGGGAACTGAAGCTTTCTTT,CSGGKQGMGTEAFF
TRBV7-2,TRBD1,TRBJ2-7,-,TGTGCCAGCAGCTTACCGGGACAGGTCCAGTACTTC,CASSLPGQVQYF
TRBV19,TRBD1,TRBJ2-6,few,TGTGCCAGTAGTACGCCGACAGGGATAGCCTCTGGGGCCAACGTCCTGACTTTC,CASSTPTGIASGANVLTF
TRBV27,TRBD1,TRBJ1-3,few,TGTGCCAGCAGTTTATCCGGACAGGCCATCTCTGGAAACACCATATATTTT,CASSLSGQAISGNTIYF
TRBV7-2,-,TRBJ2-1,few,TGTGCCAGCAGCTTAGCTTCAGATTACAATGAGCAGTTCTTC,CASSLASDYNEQFF
TRBV7-9,TRBD2,TRBJ2-7,-,TGTGCCAGCAGCCCGGGACTAGCGGGAGGTTACGAGCAGTACTTC,CASSPGLAGGYEQYF
TRBV27,-,TRBJ1-5,few,TGTGCCAGCAGCCCCTTAATTGATAGCAATCAGCCCCAGCATTTT,CASSPLIDSNQPQHF
TRBV4-2,TRBD2,TRBJ2-3,-,TGTGCCAGCAGCCTGGGAAGCGGGGCGAGCACAGATACGCAGTATTTT,CASSLGSGASTDTQYF
TRBV7-3,-,TRBJ2-1,few,TGTGCCAGCAGCTTGGTGGCGGGCAGCTCCTACAATGAGCAGTTCTTC,CASSLVAGSSYNEQFF